The 3 T cell receptor beta chains reported below all come from one sample, sequenced in a study of blood T cells in healthy people across ages. It was with a sample-barcoded 5' primer and a J-beta primer mix that a second PCR of roughly 6 to 12 cycles was run. TCRdb re-called the 5' RACE reads with MiXCR, one entry per CDR3 protein. In the table there are around 1,100,000 distinct CDR3 sequences, roughly two fifths of which are singletons. Material: blood. The receptors shown here come from a young man in good health.

The genes are TRBV7-2 and TRBJ1-3; no definite D call. The CDR3 is made up of 16 amino acids. Germline V gene lookup returns CDR1 SGHTA and CDR2 FQGNSA. V was trimmed by 0 bases and J by 0 bases, leaving 9 bases between them. The DNA of the CDR3 is TGTGCCAGCAGCTTAGCGTTGGTTCGCTCTGGAAACACCATATATTTT. Its protein is CASSLALVRSGNTIYF.

The chain links TRBV12-3 or TRBV12-4 to TRBJ2-1; D could derive from TRBD1 or TRBD2 (5 bases each). The CDR3 covers 13 residues. Between the trimmed V and J ends, which lost 3 bases and 6 bases, there was a span of 9 bases. The CDR3 nucleotides are TGTGCCAGCAGTTTTCGGGGCCCCAATGAGCAGTTCTTC. This encodes CASSFRGPNEQFF.

The rearrangement uses TRBV28 and TRBJ1-4; maybe TRBD1 (6 bases). Per germline, CDR1 MDHEN and CDR2 SYDVKM. Trimming shortened V by 6 bases and J by 7 bases, and 15 bases separated the two germline ends. The CDR3 length is 14 residues. The CDR3 region is CASRLQGLGEKLFF. The CDR3 DNA is TGTGCCAGCAGGTTACAGGGTCTTGGTGAAAAACTGTTTTTT.